This T cell receptor beta chain originates from a study of identical twins. TCRdb re-derived calls from the 5' RACE reads in MiXCR, one entry per CDR3 protein. The table has under 800,000 distinct CDR3 sequences, 21% seen once; the top ten hold roughly 4.3%. CDR3 size: 13 residues. With respect to this clonotype: Its ends do not fully match the called genes, so a read error is possible.

The same specimen was also included in a second study, on T cells expressing NK-cell markers.

Sequenced input: PBMCs. The clonotype comes from a young woman in good health. The V and J genes are TRBV12-3 or TRBV12-4 and TRBJ2-7; D gene uncertain. The CDR3 region is CASSLRNSYEQCF. CDR3 sequence (DNA): TGTGCCAGCAGTTTAAGGAACTCCTACGAGCAGTGCTTC.